This TCR beta chain was identified during a study of blood T cell repertoires in COVID-19. About the study: Acute-phase and convalescent COVID-19 samples originated in the United States, Italy and Spain.

This CDR3 region has 13 residues. From germline, CDR1 is MRHNA and CDR2 SNTAGT. Trimming at V came to 8 bases and at J to 8 bases, leaving 11 bases not matched to a gene. Clones were read by immunoSEQ multiplex PCR, and TCRdb kept only the in-frame ones, dropping some. This table has around 290,000 clones, approximately 86% appearing once. This chain links TRBV6-4 with TRBJ1-2, with TRBD1 matching 7 bases. Sequenced material: peripheral blood. This clonotype was obtained from an older woman with COVID-19, enrolled during active disease. The CDR3 DNA sequence: TGTGCCAGCTCCCCGACAGGGTACGACGGCTACACCTTC. Translation gives CASSPTGYDGYTF.